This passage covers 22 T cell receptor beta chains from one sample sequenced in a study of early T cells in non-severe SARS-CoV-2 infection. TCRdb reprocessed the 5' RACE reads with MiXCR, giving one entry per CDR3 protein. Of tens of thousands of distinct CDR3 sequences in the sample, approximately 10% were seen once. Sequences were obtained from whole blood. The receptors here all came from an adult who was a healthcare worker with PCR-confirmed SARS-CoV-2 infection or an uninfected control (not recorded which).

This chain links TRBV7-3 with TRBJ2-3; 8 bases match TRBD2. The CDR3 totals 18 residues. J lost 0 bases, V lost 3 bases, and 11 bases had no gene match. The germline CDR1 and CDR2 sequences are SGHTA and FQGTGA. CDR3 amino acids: CASSFGLAGHSSTDTQYF. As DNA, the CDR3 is TGTGCCAGCAGCTTTGGGCTAGCGGGCCACTCTAGCACAGATACGCAGTATTTT.

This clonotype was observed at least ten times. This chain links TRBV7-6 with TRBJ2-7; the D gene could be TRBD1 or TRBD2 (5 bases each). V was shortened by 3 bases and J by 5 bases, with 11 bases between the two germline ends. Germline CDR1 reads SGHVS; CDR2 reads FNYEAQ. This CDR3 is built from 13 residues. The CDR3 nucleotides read TGTGCCAGCAGCTTTAAACGAGGGGACGAGCAGTACTTC. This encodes CASSFKRGDEQYF.

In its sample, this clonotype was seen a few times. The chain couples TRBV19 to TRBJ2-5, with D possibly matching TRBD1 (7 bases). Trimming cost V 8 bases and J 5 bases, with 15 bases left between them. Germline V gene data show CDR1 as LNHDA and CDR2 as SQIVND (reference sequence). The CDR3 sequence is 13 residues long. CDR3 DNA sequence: TGTGCCAGTCGCAGGGGGGCCGAGGAGACCCAGTACTTC. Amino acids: CASRRGAEETQYF.

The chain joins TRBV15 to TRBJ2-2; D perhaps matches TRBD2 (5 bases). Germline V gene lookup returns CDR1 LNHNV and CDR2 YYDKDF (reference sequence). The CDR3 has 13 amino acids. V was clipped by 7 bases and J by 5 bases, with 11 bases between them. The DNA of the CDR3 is TGTGCCACCACCCCAAGGAGGACCGGGGAGCTGTTTTTT. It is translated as CATTPRRTGELFF.

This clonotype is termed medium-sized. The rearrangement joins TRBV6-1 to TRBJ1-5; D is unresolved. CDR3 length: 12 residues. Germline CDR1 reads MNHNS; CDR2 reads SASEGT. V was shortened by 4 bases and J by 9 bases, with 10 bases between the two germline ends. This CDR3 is CASSGTGGPQHF. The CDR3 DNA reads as TGTGCCAGCAGTGGCACGGGAGGGCCCCAGCATTTT.

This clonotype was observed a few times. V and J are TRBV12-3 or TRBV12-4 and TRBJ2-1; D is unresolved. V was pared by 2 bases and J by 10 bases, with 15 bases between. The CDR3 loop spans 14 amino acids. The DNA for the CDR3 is TGTGCCAGCAGTTTAAACCGAGACTCCCGGGAGCAGTTCTTC. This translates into CASSLNRDSREQFF.

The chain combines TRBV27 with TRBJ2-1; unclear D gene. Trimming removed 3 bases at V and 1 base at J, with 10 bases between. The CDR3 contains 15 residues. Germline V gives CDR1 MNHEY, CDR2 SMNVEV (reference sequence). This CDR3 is CASSFLGWSYNEQFF. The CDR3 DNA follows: TGTGCCAGCAGTTTCTTGGGATGGTCCTACAATGAGCAGTTCTTC.

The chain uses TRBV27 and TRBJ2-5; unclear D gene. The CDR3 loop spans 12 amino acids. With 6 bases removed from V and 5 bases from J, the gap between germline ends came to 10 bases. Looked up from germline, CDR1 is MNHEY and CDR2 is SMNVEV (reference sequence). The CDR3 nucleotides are TGTGCCAGCAGCTCAACCATGGAGACCCAGTACTTC. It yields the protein CASSSTMETQYF.

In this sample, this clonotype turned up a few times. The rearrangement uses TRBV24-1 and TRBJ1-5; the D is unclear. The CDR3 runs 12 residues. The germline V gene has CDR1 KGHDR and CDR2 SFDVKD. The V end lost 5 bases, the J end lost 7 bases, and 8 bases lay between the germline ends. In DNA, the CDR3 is TGTGCCACCAGTGCCTTGGGGCAGCCCCAGCATTTT. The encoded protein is CATSALGQPQHF.

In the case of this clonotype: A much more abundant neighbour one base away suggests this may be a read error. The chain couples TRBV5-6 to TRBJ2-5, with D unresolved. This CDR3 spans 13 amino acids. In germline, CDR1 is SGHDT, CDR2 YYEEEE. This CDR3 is CVSSLPSQETQYF. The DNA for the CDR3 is TGTGTCAGCAGCTTGCCGAGTCAAGAGACCCAGTACTTC.

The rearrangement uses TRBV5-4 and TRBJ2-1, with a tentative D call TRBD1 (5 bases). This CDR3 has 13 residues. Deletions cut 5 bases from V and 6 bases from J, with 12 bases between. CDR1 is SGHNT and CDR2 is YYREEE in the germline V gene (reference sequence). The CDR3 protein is CASRTTGVNEQFF. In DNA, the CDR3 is TGTGCCAGCAGGACCACAGGTGTCAATGAGCAGTTCTTC.

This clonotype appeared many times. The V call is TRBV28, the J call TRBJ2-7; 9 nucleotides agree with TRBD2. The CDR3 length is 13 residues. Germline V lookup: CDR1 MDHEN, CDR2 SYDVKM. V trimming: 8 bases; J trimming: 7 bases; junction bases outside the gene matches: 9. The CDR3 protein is CASHGLANREQYF. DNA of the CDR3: TGTGCCAGCCACGGACTAGCGAATAGAGAGCAGTACTTC.

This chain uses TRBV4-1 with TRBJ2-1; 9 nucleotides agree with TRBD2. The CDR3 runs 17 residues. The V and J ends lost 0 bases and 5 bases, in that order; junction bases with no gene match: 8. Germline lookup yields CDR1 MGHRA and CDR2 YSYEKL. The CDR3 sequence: CASSQEITLAGNNEQFF. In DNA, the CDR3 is TGCGCCAGCAGCCAAGAAATTACGCTAGCGGGAAACAATGAGCAGTTCTTC.

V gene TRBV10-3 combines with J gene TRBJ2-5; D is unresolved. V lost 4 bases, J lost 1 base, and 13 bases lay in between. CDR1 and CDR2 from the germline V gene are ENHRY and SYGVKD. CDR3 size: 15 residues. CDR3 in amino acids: CAISGGIGPQETQYF. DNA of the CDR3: TGTGCCATCAGTGGAGGTATTGGCCCCCAAGAGACCCAGTACTTC.

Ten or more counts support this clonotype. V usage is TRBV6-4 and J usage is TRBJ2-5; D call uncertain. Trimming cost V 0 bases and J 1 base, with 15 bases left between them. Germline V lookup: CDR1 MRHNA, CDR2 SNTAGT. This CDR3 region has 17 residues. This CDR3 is CASSDSTKVRVQETQYF. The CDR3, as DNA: TGTGCCAGCAGTGACTCAACGAAGGTACGAGTCCAAGAGACCCAGTACTTC.

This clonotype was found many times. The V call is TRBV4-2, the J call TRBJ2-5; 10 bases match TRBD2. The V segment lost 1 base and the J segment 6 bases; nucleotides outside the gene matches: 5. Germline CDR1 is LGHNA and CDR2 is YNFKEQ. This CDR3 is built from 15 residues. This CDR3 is CASSQVASGGKTQYF. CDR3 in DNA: TGTGCCAGCAGCCAAGTGGCTAGCGGGGGAAAGACCCAGTACTTC.

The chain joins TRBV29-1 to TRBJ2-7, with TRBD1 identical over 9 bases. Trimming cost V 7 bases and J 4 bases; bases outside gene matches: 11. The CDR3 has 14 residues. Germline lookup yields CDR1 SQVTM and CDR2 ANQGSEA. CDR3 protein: CSAKPGQGIYEQYF. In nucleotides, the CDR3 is TGCAGCGCCAAACCGGGACAGGGTATTTACGAGCAGTACTTC.

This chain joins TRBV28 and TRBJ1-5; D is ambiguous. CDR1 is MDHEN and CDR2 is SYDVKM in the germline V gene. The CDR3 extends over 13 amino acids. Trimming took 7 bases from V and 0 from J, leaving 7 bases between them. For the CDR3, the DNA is TGTGCCAGCACAGAAGATAGCAATCAGCCCCAGCATTTT. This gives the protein CASTEDSNQPQHF.

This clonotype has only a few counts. CDR3 region: CSARASSGGSSSYEQYF. As DNA, the CDR3 is TGCAGTGCTAGAGCGAGTAGCGGGGGTTCGAGCTCCTACGAGCAGTACTTC. This chain links TRBV20-1 with TRBJ2-7, with 9 bases aligning to TRBD2. Unmatched junction bases numbered 10, after V lost 1 base and J lost 0 bases. Germline-derived CDR1 and CDR2 are DFQATT and SNEGSKA (reference sequence). There are 17 residues in the CDR3.

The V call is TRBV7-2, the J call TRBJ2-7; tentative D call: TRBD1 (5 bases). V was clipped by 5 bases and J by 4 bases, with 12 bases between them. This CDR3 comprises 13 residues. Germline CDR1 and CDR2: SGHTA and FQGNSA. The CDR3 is CASSPGRDYEQYF. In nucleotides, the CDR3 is TGTGCCAGCAGCCCAGGCAGGGATTACGAGCAGTACTTC.

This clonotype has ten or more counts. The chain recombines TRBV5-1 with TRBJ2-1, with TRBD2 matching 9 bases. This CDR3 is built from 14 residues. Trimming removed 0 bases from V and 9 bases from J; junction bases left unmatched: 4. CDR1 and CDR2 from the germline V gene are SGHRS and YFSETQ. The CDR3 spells CASSLEAGGVEQFF. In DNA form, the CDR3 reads TGCGCCAGCAGCTTGGAGGCGGGAGGGGTTGAGCAGTTCTTC.

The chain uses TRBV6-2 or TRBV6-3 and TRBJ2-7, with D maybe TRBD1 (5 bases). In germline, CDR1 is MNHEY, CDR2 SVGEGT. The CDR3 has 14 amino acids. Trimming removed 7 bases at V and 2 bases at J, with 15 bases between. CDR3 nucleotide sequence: TGTGCCAGCACCGGCTCGACAGTTGCCTACGAGCAGTACTTC. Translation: CASTGSTVAYEQYF.